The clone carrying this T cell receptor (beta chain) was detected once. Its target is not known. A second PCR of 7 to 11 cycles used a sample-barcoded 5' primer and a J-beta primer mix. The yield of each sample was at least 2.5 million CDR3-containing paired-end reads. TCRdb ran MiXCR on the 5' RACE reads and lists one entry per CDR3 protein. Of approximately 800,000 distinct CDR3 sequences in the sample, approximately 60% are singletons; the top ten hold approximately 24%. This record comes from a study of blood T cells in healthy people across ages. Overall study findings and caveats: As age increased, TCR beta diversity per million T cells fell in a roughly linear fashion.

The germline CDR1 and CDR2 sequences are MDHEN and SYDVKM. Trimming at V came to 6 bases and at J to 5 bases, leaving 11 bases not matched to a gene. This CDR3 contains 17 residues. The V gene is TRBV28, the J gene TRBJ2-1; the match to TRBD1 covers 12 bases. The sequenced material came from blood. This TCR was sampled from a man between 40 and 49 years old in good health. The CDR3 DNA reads TGTGCCAGCAGAACTCACGGGACAGGGGGCCTCCACAATGAGCAGTTCTTC. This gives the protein CASRTHGTGGLHNEQFF.